The text below deals with one T cell receptor beta chain. The record originates from a study of beta chain features in type 1 diabetes. The CDR3 extends over 14 amino acids. In germline, CDR1 is SGHRS, CDR2 YFSETQ. The ends lost 4 bases at V and 4 bases at J; junction bases unmatched: 7. Every isolated RNA sample was fully reverse transcribed, so sequencing captured expressed TCRB transcripts. The data were produced by immunoSEQ multiplex PCR, yet TCRdb's version contains in-frame clones alone and is incomplete. There are more than 350,000 clones in the sample; 9.5% to 12% occur only once, and approximately 0.045% lies in the top ten. Central memory, naive, regulatory and stem cell-like memory CD4+ cells were sorted by CD45RO/CCR7/CD25/CD127/CD95/CD27.

The TCR comes from a woman between 18 and 29 years old in good health. The sequenced sample consisted of naive CD4+ T cells from blood. The gene calls are TRBV5-1 and TRBJ1-1; 7 nucleotides line up with TRBD1. The CDR3 DNA is TGCGCCAGCAGCGAAGGGGGCTTGGGCACTGAAGCTTTCTTT. Its translation: CASSEGGLGTEAFF.